The sequence of this T cell receptor (beta chain) was determined in a study of shared clonotypes between healthy human individuals. This CDR3 is 11 amino acids long. Germline CDR1 reads SGDLS; CDR2 reads YYNGEE. V gave up 3 bases and J gave up 13 bases, with 13 bases separating them. Using immunoSEQ multiplex PCR, the repertoire was profiled, and TCRdb retains in-frame clones only, with some absent. The table includes under 1 million clones, 85% to 95% detected once. Only CD45RO-negative cells positively selected for CCR7 counted as naive CD8 cells, so terminally differentiated effector memory CD45RA+ cells were excluded.

This chain joins TRBV9 and TRBJ1-2, with D unclear. Sequencing used naive CD8+ T cells sorted from blood. The clonotype originates from a man younger than 45 in good health. CDR3 amino acids: CASSDNSPLTF. The CDR3 coding sequence is TGTGCCAGCAGCGACAACAGCCCCCTCACCTTC.